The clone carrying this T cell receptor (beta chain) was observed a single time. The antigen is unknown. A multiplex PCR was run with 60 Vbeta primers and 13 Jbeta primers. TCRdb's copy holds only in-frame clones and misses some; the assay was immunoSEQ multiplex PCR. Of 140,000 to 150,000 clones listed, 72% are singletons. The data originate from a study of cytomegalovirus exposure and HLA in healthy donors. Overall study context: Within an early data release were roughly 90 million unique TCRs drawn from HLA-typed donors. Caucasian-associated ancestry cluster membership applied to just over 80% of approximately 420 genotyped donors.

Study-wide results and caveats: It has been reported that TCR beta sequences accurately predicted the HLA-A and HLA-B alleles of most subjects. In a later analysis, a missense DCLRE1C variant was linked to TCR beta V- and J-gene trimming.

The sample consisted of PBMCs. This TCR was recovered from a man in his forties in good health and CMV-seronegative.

The CDR3 bases are TGTGCCAGCAGCCCCGCAGGGGGGTCCTGGCCCGGGGAGCTGTTTTTT. It encodes CASSPAGGSWPGELFF. J is TRBJ2-2 and V is TRBV7-9, with D maybe TRBD1 (7 bases). CDR3 length: 16 amino acids. The germline CDR1 and CDR2 sequences are SEHNR and FQNEAQ (reference sequence). Trimming stripped 5 bases from V and 6 bases from J, with 19 bases between.